This T cell receptor beta chain emerged from a study of cytomegalovirus exposure and HLA in healthy donors. 13 Jbeta primers and 60 Vbeta primers were used for the PCR. The data were produced by immunoSEQ multiplex PCR, yet TCRdb's version contains in-frame clones alone and is incomplete. The sample lists tens of thousands of clones; 76% were seen once. A note on this clone: Its antigen is not known.

V lost 3 bases and J 3 bases, leaving 9 bases between the germline ends. CDR1 and CDR2 from the germline V gene are SNHLY and FYNNEI. The CDR3 totals 14 residues. Overall study findings and caveats: Among TCR beta chains of equal frequency, HLA-associated ones were more clonally expanded in a later analysis. Overall, under 200 TCR beta chains were annotated as cytomegalovirus-associated.

Material for sequencing was PBMCs. This clonotype was sampled from a man aged 25-40 years in good health and CMV-seropositive. This chain uses TRBV2 with TRBJ2-1; D might be TRBD1 (5 bases). CDR3 coding DNA: TGTGCCAGCAGTGAGTGGACACACTACAATGAGCAGTTCTTC. Amino acid sequence: CASSEWTHYNEQFF.